The 17 T cell receptor beta chains given below trace back to one sample, sequenced in a study of cytomegalovirus exposure and HLA in healthy donors (dated by TCRdb to the late 2010s). Library preparation employed the immunoSEQ multiplex PCR assay. A mixture of 60 forward primers for TCR Vbeta segments and 13 reverse primers for TCR Jbeta segments was used in the multiplex PCR. The immuneACCESS repertoire file appears here via TCRdb, limited to in-frame rearrangements. These files lack a portion of the clones; in checked studies, under half of the deficit traces to unresolved V genes, and the cause of the others is not known. Recorded for this sample are about 190,000 clones; roughly 80% of them occurred a single time. The top ten clonotypes cover around 3.9% of the sample. The specimen sequenced was PBMCs. The origin of the receptors is a man in his fifties in good health and CMV-seronegative.

The rearrangement uses TRBV7-9 and TRBJ2-7; D unclear. Germline lookup yields CDR1 SEHNR and CDR2 FQNEAQ (reference sequence). This CDR3 contains 14 residues. V was pared by 2 bases and J by 0 bases, with 8 bases between. CDR3 DNA: TGTGCCAGCAGCTTAAAGGCTAGCTCCTACGAGCAGTACTTC. It translates to CASSLKASSYEQYF.

This chain links TRBV9 with TRBJ2-5; 11 bases agree with TRBD2. Germline V lookup: CDR1 SGDLS, CDR2 YYNGEE. This CDR3 is 15 amino acids long. Trimming took 2 bases from V and 7 from J; bases not matched to a gene: 7. CDR3 sequence: CASSVGSGGAGTQYF. Here the CDR3 DNA reads TGTGCCAGCAGCGTGGGTAGCGGGGGGGCCGGGACCCAGTACTTC. Full variable domain (remainder filled in from reference TRBV9 and TRBJ2-5): DSGVTQTPKHLITATGQRVTLRCSPRSGDLSVYWYQQSLDQGLQFLIQYYNGEERAKGNILERFSAQQFPDLHSELNLSSLELGDSALYFCASSVGSGGAGTQYFGPGTRLLVL.

The chain employs TRBV10-3 and TRBJ2-5; tentative D call: TRBD1 (6 bases). From germline, CDR1 is ENHRY and CDR2 SYGVKD. V lost 10 bases and J 5 bases, leaving 23 bases between the germline ends. The CDR3 has 15 amino acids. The CDR3 spells CASTEGGRVGETQYF. The CDR3 nucleotides are TGTGCCAGCACAGAAGGGGGAAGGGTGGGCGAGACCCAGTACTTC.

V usage is TRBV5-1 and J usage is TRBJ1-3, with D tentatively TRBD1 (6 bases). The length of the CDR3 is 12 residues. Germline V gene data show CDR1 as SGHRS and CDR2 as YFSETQ. With 5 bases removed from V and 5 bases from J, the gap between germline ends came to 8 bases. The CDR3 DNA is TGCGCCAGCAGGGGACAAAGAAACACCATATATTTT. Translating it yields CASRGQRNTIYF.

This chain joins TRBV4-3 and TRBJ1-1; 7 bases agree with TRBD1. With 2 bases clipped from V and 0 bases from J, the junction kept 3 bases outside the gene matches. Germline assignment: CDR1 LGHNA and CDR2 YSLEER. CDR3 length: 15 residues. CDR3 in DNA: TGCGCCAGCAGCCAATCCGGACAGGTGAACACTGAAGCTTTCTTT. Protein sequence: CASSQSGQVNTEAFF.

For this clone: This sample includes further DNA sequences coding for the same CDR3. As DNA, the CDR3 is TGTGCCAGCAGCTTGTCAGGGTCCTCCTACGAGCAGTACTTC. Protein product: CASSLSGSSYEQYF. This rearrangement joins TRBV7-9 to TRBJ2-7; TRBD1 is a possible D gene (5 bases). Trimming removed 3 bases at V and 0 bases at J, with 9 bases between. CDR3 size: 14 residues. Germline CDR1 SEHNR, CDR2 FQNEAQ (reference sequence).

The J gene is TRBJ1-2, the V gene TRBV7-2, with a possible D match to TRBD1 (6 bases). The CDR3 runs 16 residues. V lost 2 bases and J 5 bases, leaving 18 bases between the germline ends. Germline V gene data show CDR1 as SGHTA and CDR2 as FQGNSA. CDR3 region: CASSLQQGATSYGYTF. The CDR3 bases are TGTGCCAGCAGCTTACAACAGGGCGCGACGAGTTATGGCTACACCTTC.

V and J are TRBV6-5 and TRBJ2-7; D is possibly TRBD1 (5 bases). V was shortened by 10 bases and J by 6 bases, with 19 bases between the two germline ends. This CDR3 contains 13 residues. Germline values: CDR1 MNHEY, CDR2 SVGAGI. In DNA form, the CDR3 reads TGTGCCACTAAGGGGCGAAATCCCGCCGAGCAGTACTTC. Translated, it gives CATKGRNPAEQYF.

The genes are TRBV5-5 and TRBJ2-6; D is perhaps TRBD2 (6 bases). The CDR3 spans 18 residues. V was clipped by 0 bases and J by 0 bases, with 13 bases between them. Germline CDR1 SGHKS, CDR2 YYEKEE (reference sequence). The CDR3 DNA sequence: TGTGCCAGCAGCTTGGCCAGGGAGGCTCTCTCTGGGGCCAACGTCCTGACTTTC. Protein: CASSLAREALSGANVLTF.

The rearrangement joins TRBV7-9 to TRBJ2-1; 8 bases map to TRBD1. The CDR3 has 15 residues. Germline values: CDR1 SEHNR, CDR2 FQNEAQ (reference sequence). V lost 1 base to trimming and J lost 6 bases; unmatched junction nucleotides: 5. CDR3 nucleotides: TGTGCCAGCAGCTTAGTCCAGGGGGCATTCAATGAGCAGTTCTTC. This gives the protein CASSLVQGAFNEQFF.

Here the CDR3 reads CATGRVAAGEQYF. The DNA of the CDR3 is TGTGCCACGGGGAGAGTAGCGGCAGGCGAGCAGTACTTC. This chain joins TRBV6-5 and TRBJ2-7; D might be TRBD2 (6 bases). Germline lookup yields CDR1 MNHEY and CDR2 SVGAGI. This CDR3 has 13 residues. Trimming stripped 10 bases from V and 6 bases from J, with 19 bases between.

The chain links TRBV5-6 to TRBJ1-3; D call uncertain. The CDR3 runs to 16 residues. V lost 1 base, J lost 0 bases, and 11 bases lay in between. Germline values: CDR1 SGHDT, CDR2 YYEEEE. CDR3 nucleotide sequence: TGTGCCAGCAGCTTGAGAGGGATATACTCTGGAAACACCATATATTTT. Amino acids: CASSLRGIYSGNTIYF.

J is TRBJ2-5 and V is TRBV6-1; weak D call: TRBD1 (5 bases). The V gene's germline CDR1 is MNHNS and CDR2 SASEGT. The CDR3 runs 14 residues. The V end lost 7 bases, the J end lost 4 bases, and 16 bases lay between the germline ends. The CDR3 loop reads CASIRQGGSETQYF. CDR3 in DNA: TGTGCCAGCATACGGCAGGGTGGCTCAGAGACCCAGTACTTC.

This clone came up a few times. The chain recombines TRBV20-1 with TRBJ1-1, with D unresolved. Germline loops: CDR1 DFQATT, CDR2 SNEGSKA (reference sequence). The CDR3 is 10 residues long. The DNA of the CDR3 is TGCAGGGGCGGGGACACTGAAGCTTTCTTT. Translation: CRGGDTEAFF.

The V and J genes are TRBV10-3 and TRBJ1-3, with a tentative D call TRBD1 (6 bases). CDR3 length: 15 amino acids. Germline CDR1 and CDR2: ENHRY and SYGVKD. The germline V and J ends were trimmed by 4 bases and 4 bases, with 14 bases remaining between them. The CDR3 DNA reads TGTGCCATCAGTGGAGAGGGGGATCCCGGAAACACCATATATTTT. This codes for CAISGEGDPGNTIYF.

This clone was observed a few times. One end of the junction is discordant with germline, which a read error may explain. This chain joins TRBV7-7 and TRBJ2-7, with TRBD2 matching over 9 bases. The CDR3 is 15 amino acids. Per germline, CDR1 SSHAT and CDR2 FNYEAQ (reference sequence). For the CDR3, the DNA is TGTGCTAGCAGCTTACAGAGCGGGGGGCCCTACGAGCAGTACTTC. Translated: CASSLQSGGPYEQYF. Full variable domain (missing parts from reference TRBV7-7 and TRBJ2-7): GAGVSQSPRYKVTKRGQDVTLRCDPISSHATLYWYQQALGQGPEFLTYFNYEAQPDKSGLPSDRFSAERPEGSISTLTIQRTEQRDSAMYRCASSLQSGGPYEQYFGPGTRLTVT.

The chain combines TRBV7-2 with TRBJ1-2, with a weak D call TRBD1 (6 bases). Germline assignment: CDR1 SGHTA and CDR2 FQGNSA. This CDR3 is built from 15 residues. V lost 5 bases and J 3 bases, leaving 16 bases between the germline ends. CDR3 DNA: TGTGCCAGCAGCCAGGGGAGTGAAAGGGACTATGGCTACACCTTC. This translates into CASSQGSERDYGYTF. Based on the CDR3 plus reference TRBV7-2 and TRBJ1-2, the full variable domain is GAGVSQSPSNKVTEKGKDVELRCDPISGHTALYWYRQSLGQGLEFLIYFQGNSAPDKSGLPSDRFSAERTGGSVSTLTIQRTQQEDSAVYLCASSQGSERDYGYTFGSGTRLTVV.